This is a list of T cell receptor beta chains from one sample in a study of T cell responses to AZD1222 COVID-19 vaccine. Method: immunoSEQ multiplex PCR; TCRdb's copy keeps in-frame clones and lacks some. The sample has roughly 140,000 clones; about 87% are singletons. The specimen was peripheral blood, collected on day 0 of MenACWY control vaccination. The receptors were sampled from an adult in good health. Both conserved end residues are part of each CDR3. D genes are given only for firm matches. The size entry is marked missing in some rows and otherwise reads once, few, many or a size class.

.	TRBV6-2/TRBV6-3	TRBJ1-5	once	TGTGCCAGCAGTTACTCGAGGCCGAATAGCAATCAGCCCCAGCATTTT	CASSYSRPNSNQPQHF
.	TRBV5-1	TRBJ1-1	.	TGCGCCAGCAGCCCTCGGATGGGGGGCCAGGGGATGAACACTGAAGCTTTCTTT	CASSPRMGGQGMNTEAFF
TRBD1	TRBV18	TRBJ1-4	.	TGTGCCAGCTCACTCCGGCCGGGACAGGGTGGGAGCAACTTGAATGAAAAACTGTTTTTT	CASSLRPGQGGSNLNEKLFF
TRBD2	TRBV18	TRBJ2-7	once	TGTGCCAGCTCCGAAGGGGCGGGAGGAACTTACGAGCAGTACTTC	CASSEGAGGTYEQYF
.	TRBV28	TRBJ1-2	few	TGTGCCAGCACCCTCTCCGGGACTTCTAACTATGGCTACACCTTC	CASTLSGTSNYGYTF
.	TRBV18	TRBJ1-3	few	TGTGCCAGCTCAACCACGGGACGGAACTCTGGAAACACCATATATTTT	CASSTTGRNSGNTIYF
.	TRBV28	TRBJ1-5	.	TGTGCCAGCAGTTTACCGATGCAGAATCAGCCCCAGCATTTT	CASSLPMQNQPQHF
.	TRBV6-2/TRBV6-3	TRBJ1-2	.	TGTGCCAGCAGTTACTCTGGTGGCAGGCAGAACTATGGCTACACCTTC	CASSYSGGRQNYGYTF
.	TRBV7-6	TRBJ2-3	few	TGTGCCAGCAGCCCAAGGGTGGGTACGCAGTATTTT	CASSPRVGTQYF
TRBD2	TRBV3-1/TRBV3-2	TRBJ2-3	.	TGTGCCAGCAGCCGGACTAGTCATCGGGACACAGATACGCAGTATTTT	CASSRTSHRDTDTQYF
TRBD2	TRBV4-2	TRBJ2-4	.	TGTGCCAGCAGCCAAGATTGGGGAGCGGGGGGGCCGGCCAAAAACATTCAGTACTTC	CASSQDWGAGGPAKNIQYF
.	TRBV5-1	TRBJ2-1	few	TGCGCCAGCAGCTTGGAGGGGTCCCTTTTCAATGAGCAGTTCTTC	CASSLEGSLFNEQFF
.	TRBV3-1/TRBV3-2	TRBJ1-4	.	TGTGCCAGCAGCCAGAGGGGCGCCCCCGAAAAACTGTTTTTT	CASSQRGAPEKLFF
.	TRBV18	TRBJ1-1	.	TGTGCCAGCTCATTTGCTGGGGATAGGAACACTGAAGCTTTCTTT	CASSFAGDRNTEAFF
TRBD2	TRBV5-1	TRBJ2-7	.	TGCGCCAGCAGCTTCACTAGCGGGAGGTACGAGCAGTACTTC	CASSFTSGRYEQYF
.	TRBV28	TRBJ1-5	.	TGTGCCAGCAGAGGTGGTCAGCCCCAGCATTTT	CASRGGQPQHF
.	TRBV4-1	TRBJ2-7	.	TGCGCCAGCAGCCAAGCCGGGGGAGGGGGAGAACCCTACGAGCAGTACTTC	CASSQAGGGGEPYEQYF
.	TRBV7-8	TRBJ1-4	.	TGTGCCAGCAGCCAAGAGGGAAAACTGTTTTTT	CASSQEGKLFF
TRBD2	TRBV15	TRBJ2-5	.	TGTGCCACCAGCAGGGGGCGGGGGGCCTACCAAGAGACCCAGTACTTC	CATSRGRGAYQETQYF
TRBD2	TRBV10-3	TRBJ2-3	once	TGTGCCATCGGCCAGCGGGGGGGAGAAGATACGCAGTATTTT	CAIGQRGGEDTQYF
.	TRBV14	TRBJ1-5	.	TGTGCCAGCAGCCTAGAACGTGGGCCCCAGCATTTT	CASSLERGPQHF
.	TRBV6-2/TRBV6-3	TRBJ1-1	once	TGTGCCAGCAGTTGGGTATTTCAGCGCAGAGAAGCTTTCTTT	CASSWVFQRREAFF